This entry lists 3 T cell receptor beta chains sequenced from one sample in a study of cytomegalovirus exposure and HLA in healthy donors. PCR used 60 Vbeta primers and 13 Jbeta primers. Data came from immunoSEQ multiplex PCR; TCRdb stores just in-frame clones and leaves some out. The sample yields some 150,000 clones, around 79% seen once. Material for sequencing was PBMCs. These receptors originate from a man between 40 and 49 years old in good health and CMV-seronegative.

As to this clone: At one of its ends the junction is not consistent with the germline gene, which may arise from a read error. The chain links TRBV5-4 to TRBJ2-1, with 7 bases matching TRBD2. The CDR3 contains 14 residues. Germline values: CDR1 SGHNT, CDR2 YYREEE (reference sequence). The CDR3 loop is CASTKGGDYYEQFF. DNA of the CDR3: TGTGCCAGCACAAAGGGTGGGGACTACTATGAGCAGTTCTTC. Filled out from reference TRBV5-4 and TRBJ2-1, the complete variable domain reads ETGVTQSPTHLIKTRGQQVTLRCSSQSGHNTVSWYQQALGQGPQFIFQYYREEENGRGNFPPRFSGLQFPNYSSELNVNALELDDSALYLCASTKGGDYYEQFFGPGTRLTVL.

The CDR3 region is CASRIAGGRHNEQFF. The CDR3 region has the DNA TGTGCCAGCAGGATAGCGGGAGGCCGACACAATGAGCAGTTCTTC. The chain couples TRBV28 to TRBJ2-1; 10 bases fit TRBD2. The length of the CDR3 is 15 residues. Germline-derived CDR1 and CDR2 are MDHEN and SYDVKM. The J segment lost 5 bases and the V segment lost 6 bases, leaving 7 bases of the junction unmatched. Full variable domain (rest looked up from reference TRBV28 and TRBJ2-1): DVKVTQSSRYLVKRTGEKVFLECVQDMDHENMFWYRQDPGLGLRLIYFSYDVKMKEKGDIPEGYSVSREKKERFSLILESASTNQTSMYLCASRIAGGRHNEQFFGPGTRLTVL.

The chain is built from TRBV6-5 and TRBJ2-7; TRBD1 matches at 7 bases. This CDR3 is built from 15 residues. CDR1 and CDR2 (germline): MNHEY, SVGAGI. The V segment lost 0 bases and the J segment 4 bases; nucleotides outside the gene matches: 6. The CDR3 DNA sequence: TGTGCCAGCAGTTACTCCCGGGACAGCCCGTACGAGCAGTACTTC. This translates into CASSYSRDSPYEQYF.